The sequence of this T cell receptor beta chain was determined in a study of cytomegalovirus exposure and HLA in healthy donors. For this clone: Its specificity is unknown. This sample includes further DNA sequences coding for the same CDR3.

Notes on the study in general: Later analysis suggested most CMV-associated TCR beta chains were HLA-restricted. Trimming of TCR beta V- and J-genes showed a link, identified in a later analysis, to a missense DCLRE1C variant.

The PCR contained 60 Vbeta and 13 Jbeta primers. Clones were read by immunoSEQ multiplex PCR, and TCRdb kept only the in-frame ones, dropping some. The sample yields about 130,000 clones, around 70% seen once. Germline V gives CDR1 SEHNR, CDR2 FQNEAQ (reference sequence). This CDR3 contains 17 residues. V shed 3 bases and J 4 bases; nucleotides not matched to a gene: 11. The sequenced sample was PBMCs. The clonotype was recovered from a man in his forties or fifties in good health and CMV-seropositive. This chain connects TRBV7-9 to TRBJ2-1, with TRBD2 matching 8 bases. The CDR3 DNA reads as TGTGCCAGCAGCTTTGGGACGTTACTAGCGGAGTACAATGAGCAGTTCTTC. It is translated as CASSFGTLLAEYNEQFF.